This T cell receptor beta chain came from a study of neoadjuvant nivolumab and ipilimumab in lung cancer. Study-level background: Nivolumab 3 mg/kg was given days 1, 15 and 29, plus ipilimumab 1 mg/kg day 1 in combination. General study results and limits: TCR clonality did not significantly correlate with pathologic tumor regression.

Comments on this clone: Its antigen is unidentified.

V dropped 0 bases and J dropped 0; count of bases not matched to a gene: 14. In germline, CDR1 is SGHDN, CDR2 FVKESK. CDR3 length: 19 amino acids. Clones were read by immunoSEQ multiplex PCR, and TCRdb kept only the in-frame ones, dropping some. The sample holds more than 8,500 clones, roughly 80% seen once. This material consisted of tumor tissue, taken after neoadjuvant nivolumab, alone or with ipilimumab, at or shortly before surgery. This chain uses TRBV14 with TRBJ2-7; 7 bases match TRBD1. This receptor was identified in an adult with non-small cell lung cancer. Some clones in this sample may be carry-over from other donors' samples. CDR3 region: CASSQEGVEGGRSSYEQYF. The CDR3 region has the DNA TGTGCCAGCAGCCAAGAGGGGGTAGAAGGGGGCCGGAGCTCCTACGAGCAGTACTTC.